This section outlines one T cell receptor (beta chain) sequence together with its context. The antigen is unknown. The sample originates from a study of response to subunit inactivated influenza vaccine. Study conclusions and caveats: The authors put forward the suggestion that each seasonal influenza vaccination may bring in only a limited number of new T cells.

Trimming cost V 8 bases and J 6 bases, with 14 bases left between them. CDR1 and CDR2 (germline): MNHNS, SASEGT. CDR3 size: 13 residues. TCRdb fed the RT-PCR reads into MiXCR, producing one record per CDR3 protein. The top ten hold less than 7% of the sample, which has 650,000 to 800,000 distinct CDR3 sequences, around 14% seen once. The material sequenced was PBMCs from blood, taken 14 to 15 days before vaccination. This sequence joins TRBV6-1 and TRBJ1-5, with unresolved D. This sequence was found in a man aged 50 to 60 who received an inactivated influenza vaccine. CDR3 amino acids: CASGQGFFQPQHF. CDR3 nucleotide sequence: TGTGCCAGCGGGCAAGGGTTTTTTCAGCCCCAGCATTTT.